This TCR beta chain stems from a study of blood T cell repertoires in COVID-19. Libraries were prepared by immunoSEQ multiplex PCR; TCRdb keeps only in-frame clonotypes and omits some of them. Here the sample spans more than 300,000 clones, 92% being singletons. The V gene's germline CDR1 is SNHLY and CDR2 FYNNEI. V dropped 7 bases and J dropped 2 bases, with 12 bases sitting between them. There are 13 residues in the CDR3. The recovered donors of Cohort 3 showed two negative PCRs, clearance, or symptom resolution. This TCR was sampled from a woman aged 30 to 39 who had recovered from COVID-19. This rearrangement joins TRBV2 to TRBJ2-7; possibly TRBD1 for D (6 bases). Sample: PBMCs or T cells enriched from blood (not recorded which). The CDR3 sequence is CASKTGSAYEQYF. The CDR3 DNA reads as TGTGCCAGCAAAACAGGGAGTGCCTACGAGCAGTACTTC.